A selection of T cell receptor beta chains follows, all from one sample in a study of shared clonotypes between healthy human individuals. Using immunoSEQ multiplex PCR, the repertoire was profiled, and TCRdb retains in-frame clones only, with some absent. The sample lists approximately 720,000 clones, roughly 94% occurring once. The material sequenced was naive CD8+ T cells sorted from blood. The receptor set was obtained from a man aged 30-40 years in good health. The CDR3 runs from the conserved cysteine through the conserved F or W. D genes are given only for firm matches. Some rows mark clone size as missing; the rest say once, few, many or name a class of expanded clone.

d_gene | j_gene | len | v_gene | abundance | CDR3nt | CDR3aa
TRBD2 | TRBJ2-5 | 17 | TRBV2 | - | TGTGCCAGCAGTGAAGGACTAGCGGGAGTTCGGCAAGAGACCCAGTACTTC | CASSEGLAGVRQETQYF
- | TRBJ2-7 | 13 | TRBV7-9 | - | TGTGCCAGCAGCGCCGCTTCGGGCTACGAGCAGTACTTC | CASSAASGYEQYF
- | TRBJ2-1 | 16 | TRBV27 | - | TGTGCCAGCAGTTTATCCCTAGGATGGTCCTACAATGAGCAGTTCTTC | CASSLSLGWSYNEQFF
- | TRBJ2-7 | 11 | TRBV14 | once | TGTGCCAGCAGCCCATCCTACGAGCAGTACTTC | CASSPSYEQYF
TRBD2 | TRBJ2-3 | 16 | TRBV10-3 | - | TGTGCCATCAGTGAGTCGCCTAGCGGGAGCGCAGATACGCAGTATTTT | CAISESPSGSADTQYF
TRBD1 | TRBJ1-1 | 15 | TRBV27 | - | TGTGCCAGCAGTAGACGACAGGGAGTAAACACTGAAGCTTTCTTT | CASSRRQGVNTEAFF
- | TRBJ1-2 | 14 | TRBV7-9 | - | TGTGCCAGCAGCTCGACCACAGGGTTGTATGGCTACACCTTC | CASSSTTGLYGYTF
TRBD1 | TRBJ2-7 | 14 | TRBV7-2 | - | TGTGCCAGCAGCTTTCAGGGGGCGATCTACGAGCAGTACTTC | CASSFQGAIYEQYF
TRBD1 | TRBJ2-7 | 13 | TRBV29-1 | once | TGCAGCGTCCTAGGACAGGGAGCCTACGAGCAGTACTTC | CSVLGQGAYEQYF
- | TRBJ2-7 | 12 | TRBV5-1 | few | TGCGCCAGCAGCTTAACGGACTACGAGCAGTACTTC | CASSLTDYEQYF
TRBD1 | TRBJ1-2 | 15 | TRBV10-3 | once | TGTGCCATCAGTGAGGGACAGGGAGCTAACTATGGCTACACCTTC | CAISEGQGANYGYTF
TRBD2 | TRBJ2-1 | 15 | TRBV13 | - | TGTGCCAGCAGCTCAGCGGGAGGATCCTACAATGAGCAGTTCTTC | CASSSAGGSYNEQFF
TRBD1 | TRBJ2-6 | 18 | TRBV7-9 | - | TGTGCCAGCAGACAGGGACAGTCCCTTTCCTCTGGGGCCAACGTCCTGACTTTC | CASRQGQSLSSGANVLTF
- | TRBJ2-7 | 13 | TRBV7-6 | - | TGTGCCAGCAGCTTAGCTAGCTCCTACGAGCAGTACTTC | CASSLASSYEQYF
TRBD2 | TRBJ2-5 | 16 | TRBV27 | once | TGTGCCAGCAGGACAGGATCAGGGACTAGGAAAGAGACCCAGTACTTC | CASRTGSGTRKETQYF
- | TRBJ1-1 | 15 | TRBV11-2 | - | TGTGCCAGCAGCCACATCCGGGTTGTGAACACTGAAGCTTTCTTT | CASSHIRVVNTEAFF
TRBD1 | TRBJ1-5 | 14 | TRBV7-9 | - | TGTGCCAGCAGCCCTACAGGGGTTGATCAGCCCCAGCATTTT | CASSPTGVDQPQHF
- | TRBJ2-3 | 15 | TRBV7-3 | - | TGTGCCAGCAGCTCCAACACAGGGTGGGGTGATACGCAGTATTTT | CASSSNTGWGDTQYF
- | TRBJ2-7 | 14 | TRBV7-9 | - | TGTGCCAGCAGCTCCCCGACAGGAACCTACGAGCAGTACTTC | CASSSPTGTYEQYF
- | TRBJ2-1 | 15 | TRBV11-3 | - | TGTGCCAGCAGCTTAAGCGCCGACAGAAACAATGAGCAGTTCTTC | CASSLSADRNNEQFF
- | TRBJ1-1 | 13 | TRBV15 | - | TGTGCCACCAGCAGAGGGACAGACACTGAAGCTTTCTTT | CATSRGTDTEAFF
- | TRBJ2-7 | 14 | TRBV6-6 | - | TGTGCCAGCAGTTACGCCGCAGGGGCCTACGAGCAGTACTTC | CASSYAAGAYEQYF
- | TRBJ2-5 | 14 | TRBV11-2 | - | TGTGCCAGCAGCTTAGGGCCCCTCCGGGAGACCCAGTACTTC | CASSLGPLRETQYF
TRBD2 | TRBJ2-3 | 14 | TRBV4-1 | - | TGCGCCAGCAGCCCACTAGCGGGGGAGGATACGCAGTATTTT | CASSPLAGEDTQYF
- | TRBJ2-7 | 11 | TRBV21-1 | - | TGTGCCAGCAGCAAAGCGGGGGGAGACACGTTC | CASSKAGGDTF
- | TRBJ1-2 | 14 | TRBV4-3 | - | TGCGCCAGCAGCCAAGTACGCCACAGAGATGGCTACACCTTC | CASSQVRHRDGYTF
TRBD2 | TRBJ2-6 | 16 | TRBV29-1 | - | TGCAGCGTTGAGCTAGCGGGCCACTCTGGGGCCAACGTCCTGACTTTC | CSVELAGHSGANVLTF
- | TRBJ2-7 | 13 | TRBV6-1 | - | TGTGGAAGTAAACCGCTTGGAGGGTACGAGCAGTACTTC | CGSKPLGGYEQYF
- | TRBJ2-1 | 15 | TRBV28 | - | TGTGCCAGCAGTGGTATGGGACCGGAGTACAATGAGCAGTTCTTC | CASSGMGPEYNEQFF
- | TRBJ2-7 | 15 | TRBV9 | - | TGTGCCAGCAGCGTAGGATCTAGCGTTACCTACGAGCAGTACTTC | CASSVGSSVTYEQYF
TRBD2 | TRBJ2-1 | 17 | TRBV7-9 | - | TGTGCCAGCAGCTGGGGACTAGCGGGCACCGGGCCGAATGAGCAGTTCTTC | CASSWGLAGTGPNEQFF
- | TRBJ2-1 | 15 | TRBV6-5 | few | TGTGCCAGCAGTTACTCTGGGGGAGCTTCGGATGAGCAGTTCTTC | CASSYSGGASDEQFF
TRBD2 | TRBJ2-7 | 15 | TRBV9 | - | TGTGCCAGCAGCGGCGGACTAGCGGAGACCTACGAGCAGTACTTC | CASSGGLAETYEQYF